These 19 T cell receptor beta chains were sequenced from one sample in a study of shared clonotypes between healthy human individuals. Generated by immunoSEQ multiplex PCR, the TCRdb table keeps only in-frame clones and is missing some. The sample lists about half a million clones, 78% seen once, with more than 10% in the top ten. The sequenced sample consisted of PBMCs. These receptors all come from a woman aged 40 to 50 in good health. Some clones in this sample may be carry-over from other donors' samples.

This chain's CDR3 is CASSLSPSVSGQETQYF. The CDR3 DNA is TGTGCCAGCAGCTTAAGTCCCTCTGTTAGCGGCCAAGAGACCCAGTACTTC. The chain couples TRBV7-6 to TRBJ2-5; a weak D match, TRBD2 (6 bases). The CDR3 has 17 residues. The V gene's germline CDR1 is SGHVS and CDR2 FNYEAQ. V dropped 2 bases and J dropped 1 base, with 17 bases sitting between them.

As to this clone: One base away lies a much larger clone, so this may be a sequencing read error. The V and J genes are TRBV2 and TRBJ2-5, with D unresolved. Trimming cost V 2 bases and J 5 bases, with 6 bases left between them. Germline V gene lookup returns CDR1 SNHLY and CDR2 FYNNEI. This CDR3 has 12 residues. The CDR3 loop reads CASSELVETQYF. The CDR3 DNA reads as TGTGCCAGCAGTGAATTGGTGGAGACCCAGTACTTC.

This chain uses TRBV10-3 with TRBJ2-3; 7 bases match TRBD2. The CDR3 loop spans 14 amino acids. Germline V lookup: CDR1 ENHRY, CDR2 SYGVKD. The trim removed 4 bases at V and 5 bases at J, leaving 6 bases unmatched. The DNA of the CDR3 is TGTGCCATCAGTGCGCGGGAGCGGGTAGATACGCAGTATTTT. Translating gives CAISARERVDTQYF.

V and J are TRBV11-2 and TRBJ2-2, with TRBD2 as a possible D gene (5 bases). CDR1 and CDR2 from the germline V gene are SGHAT and FQNNGV. The CDR3 consists of 15 residues. The V end lost 7 bases, the J end lost 2 bases, and 14 bases lay between the germline ends. CDR3 residues: CASNPPGDNTGELFF. For the CDR3, the DNA is TGTGCCAGCAACCCCCCCGGGGATAACACCGGGGAGCTGTTTTTT.

The chain employs TRBV12-5 and TRBJ2-1; D is ambiguous. The V end was cut by 3 bases, the J end by 8 bases, with 11 bases between. The CDR3 runs to 13 residues. CDR1 is LGHNT and CDR2 is FRNRAP in the germline V gene. The CDR3 reads CASGLSELDEQFF. The CDR3 DNA reads TGTGCTAGTGGTTTATCTGAATTGGATGAGCAGTTCTTC.

This clone came up a few times. The chain recombines TRBV28 with TRBJ2-5, with a weak D call TRBD2 (6 bases). Trimming removed 7 bases from V and 0 bases from J, with 21 bases in between. Germline V gene sequence: CDR1 MDHEN, CDR2 SYDVKM. This CDR3 has 17 residues. Here the CDR3 reads CASTSIPGLQYQETQYF. The CDR3 nucleotides are TGTGCCAGCACCTCCATCCCGGGACTCCAGTACCAAGAGACCCAGTACTTC.

The genes are TRBV7-2 and TRBJ2-7; 9 nucleotides agree with TRBD2. From germline, CDR1 is SGHTA and CDR2 FQGNSA. The CDR3 contains 14 residues. V was clipped by 1 base and J by 4 bases; unmatched bases: 2. The CDR3 is CASSLGTSDYEQYF. Written as DNA, the CDR3 is TGTGCCAGCAGCTTAGGGACTAGCGATTACGAGCAGTACTTC.

The chain links TRBV5-4 to TRBJ2-5; D ambiguous. TRBJ2-7 explains the end of the DNA better; the J call may be wrong. Per the germline V gene, CDR1 is SGHNT and CDR2 is YYREEE (reference sequence). CDR3 length equals 14 residues. This CDR3 is CASSLGSDAYEQYF. The DNA of the CDR3 is TGTGCCAGCAGCTTGGGCTCGGATGCCTACGAGCAGTACTTC.

This rearrangement joins TRBV7-9 to TRBJ2-1; 15 bases are shared with TRBD2. The CDR3 sequence is 19 residues long. The germline V gene encodes CDR1 SEHNR and CDR2 FQNEAQ (reference sequence). The V segment lost 4 bases and the J segment 1 base; nucleotides outside the gene matches: 8. CDR3 protein: CASSSGLAGGPLSYNEQFF. The CDR3 region has the DNA TGTGCCAGCAGCTCGGGACTAGCGGGAGGACCGCTATCCTACAATGAGCAGTTCTTC.

This sequence joins TRBV5-4 and TRBJ2-7, with a tentative D call TRBD1 (6 bases). V dropped 0 bases and J dropped 7 bases, with 14 bases sitting between them. The length of the CDR3 is 14 residues. Germline V gives CDR1 SGHNT, CDR2 YYREEE (reference sequence). The CDR3 reads CASSLAVGAREQYF. The CDR3 DNA reads TGTGCCAGCAGCTTGGCCGTGGGGGCGAGGGAGCAGTACTTC.

V and J are TRBV10-2 and TRBJ2-2; D is possibly TRBD2 (7 bases). Germline CDR1 and CDR2: WSHSY and SAAADI. Deletions cut 6 bases from V and 7 bases from J, with 15 bases between. The CDR3 spans 14 residues. The CDR3 loop reads CASREGGQFGELFF. The CDR3 DNA follows: TGCGCCAGCAGAGAGGGGGGGCAGTTCGGGGAGCTGTTTTTT.

The V gene is TRBV7-8, the J gene TRBJ2-2; D gene uncertain. Germline V gene sequence: CDR1 SGHVS, CDR2 FQNEAQ. The CDR3 is 11 residues long. V dropped 5 bases and J dropped 8 bases, with 6 bases sitting between them. For the CDR3, the DNA is TGTGCCAGCAGCCCCCAGGGGGAGCTGTTTTTT. It codes for CASSPQGELFF.

The gene calls are TRBV11-3 and TRBJ2-2, with 8 bases aligning to TRBD1. The CDR3 has 16 amino acids. Germline trimming cut 2 bases from V and 1 base from J; bases unmatched to any gene: 3. Per germline, CDR1 SGHNT and CDR2 YENEEA. The CDR3 sequence is CASSLMGTGNTGELFF. CDR3 coding DNA: TGTGCCAGCAGCTTAATGGGGACAGGGAACACCGGGGAGCTGTTTTTT.

The chain employs TRBV28 and TRBJ1-5, with D perhaps TRBD1 (5 bases). Deletions cut 3 bases from V and 0 bases from J, with 9 bases between. There are 15 residues in the CDR3. Germline-derived CDR1 and CDR2 are MDHEN and SYDVKM. CDR3 loop: CASSLAGYSNQPQHF. The CDR3 coding sequence is TGTGCCAGCAGTTTGGCAGGGTATAGCAATCAGCCCCAGCATTTT.

The CDR3 sequence is CASSLWATAGVGFQGELFF. CDR3 bases: TGTGCCAGCAGCCTTTGGGCCACAGCGGGAGTTGGTTTTCAGGGGGAGCTGTTTTTT. The rearrangement uses TRBV5-5 and TRBJ2-2, with 8 positions matching TRBD2. J was trimmed by 8 bases and V by 4 bases; bases with no gene match: 22. Germline V gene data show CDR1 as SGHKS and CDR2 as YYEKEE (reference sequence). This CDR3 has 19 amino acids.

Written as DNA, the CDR3 is TGTGCCAGCAGTTCTCGACAGGGGGGGTACAATGAGCAGTTCTTC. It codes for CASSSRQGGYNEQFF. The rearrangement joins TRBV6-6 to TRBJ2-1, with 9 positions matching TRBD1. Trimming removed 4 bases from V and 4 bases from J; junction bases left unmatched: 5. The germline gives CDR1 MNHNY, CDR2 SVGAGI (reference sequence). This CDR3 contains 15 residues.

The CDR3 protein is CASSSRAGSGNTIYF. The CDR3 coding sequence is TGTGCCAGCAGTAGTCGGGCGGGGTCTGGAAACACCATATATTTT. The chain uses TRBV28 and TRBJ1-3; D unresolved. The CDR3 runs 15 residues. Trimming shortened V by 5 bases and J by 1 base, and 12 bases separated the two germline ends. CDR1 MDHEN and CDR2 SYDVKM come from the germline V gene.

V gene TRBV6-6 combines with J gene TRBJ1-6; D may be TRBD1 (6 bases). The V and J ends lost 4 bases and 14 bases respectively, with 24 bases between them. Germline-derived CDR1 and CDR2 are MNHNY and SVGAGI (reference sequence). This CDR3 is built from 16 residues. CDR3 DNA sequence: TGTGCCAGCAGTTCCACGGGGGCGTTATCTACGATGACCCTCCACTTT. This sequence encodes CASSSTGALSTMTLHF.

As DNA, the CDR3 is TGTGCCACCAGCAGAGATTTTCGGGAGCAGTTCTTC. Encoded protein: CATSRDFREQFF. This sequence joins TRBV15 and TRBJ2-1; D uncertain. CDR1 is LNHNV, CDR2 YYDKDF, per germline (reference sequence). This CDR3 comprises 12 residues. V lost 0 bases and J lost 10, with 7 bases in between.